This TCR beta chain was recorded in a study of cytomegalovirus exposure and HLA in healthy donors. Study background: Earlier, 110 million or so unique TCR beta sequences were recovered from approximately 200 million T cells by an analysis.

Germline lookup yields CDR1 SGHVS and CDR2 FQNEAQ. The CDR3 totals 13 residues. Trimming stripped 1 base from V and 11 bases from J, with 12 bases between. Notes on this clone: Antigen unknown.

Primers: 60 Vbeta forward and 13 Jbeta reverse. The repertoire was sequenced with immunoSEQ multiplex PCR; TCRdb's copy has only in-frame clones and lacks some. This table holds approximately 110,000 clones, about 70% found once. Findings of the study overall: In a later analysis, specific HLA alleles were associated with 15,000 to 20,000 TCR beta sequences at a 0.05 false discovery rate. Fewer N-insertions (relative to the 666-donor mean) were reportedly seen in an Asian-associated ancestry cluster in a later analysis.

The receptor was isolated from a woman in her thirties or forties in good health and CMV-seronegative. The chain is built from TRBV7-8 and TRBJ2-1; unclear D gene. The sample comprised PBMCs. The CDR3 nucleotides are TGTGCCAGCAGCTTAGGTGCAGAAACCAAGCAGTTCTTC. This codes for CASSLGAETKQFF.